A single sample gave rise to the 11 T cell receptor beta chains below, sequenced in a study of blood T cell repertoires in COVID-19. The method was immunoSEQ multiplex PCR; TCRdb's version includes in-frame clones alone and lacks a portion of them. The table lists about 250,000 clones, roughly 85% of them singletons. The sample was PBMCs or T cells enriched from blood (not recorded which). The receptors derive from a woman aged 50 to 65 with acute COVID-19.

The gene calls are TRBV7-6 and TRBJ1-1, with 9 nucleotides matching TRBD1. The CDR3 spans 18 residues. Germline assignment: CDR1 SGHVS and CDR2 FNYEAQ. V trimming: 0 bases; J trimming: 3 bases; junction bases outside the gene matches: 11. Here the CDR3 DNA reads TGTGCCAGCAGCTTAGCCAAAGGGACAGGGCTGGTAGACACTGAAGCTTTCTTT. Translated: CASSLAKGTGLVDTEAFF.

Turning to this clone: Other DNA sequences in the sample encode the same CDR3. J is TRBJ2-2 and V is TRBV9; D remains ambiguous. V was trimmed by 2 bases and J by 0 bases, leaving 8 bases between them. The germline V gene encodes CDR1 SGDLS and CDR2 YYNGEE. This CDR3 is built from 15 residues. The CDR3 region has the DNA TGTGCCAGCAGCGTCGGTACCTCGAACACCGGGGAGCTGTTTTTT. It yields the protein CASSVGTSNTGELFF.

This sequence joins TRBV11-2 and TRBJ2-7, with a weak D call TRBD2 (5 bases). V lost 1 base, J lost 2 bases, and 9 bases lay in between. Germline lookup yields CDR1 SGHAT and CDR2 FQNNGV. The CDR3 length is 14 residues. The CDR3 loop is CASSLARGAYEQYF. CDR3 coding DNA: TGTGCCAGCAGCTTAGCCCGGGGTGCCTACGAGCAGTACTTC.

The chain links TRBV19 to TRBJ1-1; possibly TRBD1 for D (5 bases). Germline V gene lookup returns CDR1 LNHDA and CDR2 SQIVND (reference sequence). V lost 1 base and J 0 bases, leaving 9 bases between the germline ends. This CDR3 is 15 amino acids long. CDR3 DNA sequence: TGTGCCAGTAGTATAGGTGGGGCTTTGAACACTGAAGCTTTCTTT. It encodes CASSIGGALNTEAFF. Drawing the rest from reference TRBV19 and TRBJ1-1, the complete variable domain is DGGITQSPKYLFRKEGQNVTLSCEQNLNHDAMYWYRQDPGQGLRLIYYSQIVNDFQKGDIAEGYSVSREKKESFPLTVTSAQKNPTAFYLCASSIGGALNTEAFFGQGTRLTVV.

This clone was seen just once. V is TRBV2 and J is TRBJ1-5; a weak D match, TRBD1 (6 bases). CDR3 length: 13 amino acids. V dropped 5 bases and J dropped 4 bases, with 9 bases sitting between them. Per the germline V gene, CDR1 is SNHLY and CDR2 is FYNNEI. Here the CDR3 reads CASSSDSNQPQHF. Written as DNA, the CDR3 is TGTGCCAGCAGTTCGGACAGTAATCAGCCCCAGCATTTT.

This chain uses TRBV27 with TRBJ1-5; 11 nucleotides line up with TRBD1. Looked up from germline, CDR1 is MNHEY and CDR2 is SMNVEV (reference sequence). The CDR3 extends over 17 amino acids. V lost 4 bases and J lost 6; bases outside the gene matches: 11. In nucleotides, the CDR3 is TGTGCCAGCAGTTCTTCCGGGACAGGGGGGCGTAGTCAGCCCCAGCATTTT. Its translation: CASSSSGTGGRSQPQHF.

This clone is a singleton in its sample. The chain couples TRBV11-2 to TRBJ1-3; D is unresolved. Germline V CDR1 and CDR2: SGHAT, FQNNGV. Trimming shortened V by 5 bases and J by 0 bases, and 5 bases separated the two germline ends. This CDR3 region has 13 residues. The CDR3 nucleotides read TGTGCCAGCAGCGGAGGCTCTGGAAACACCATATATTTT. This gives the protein CASSGGSGNTIYF.

CDR3 nucleotide sequence: TGCGCCAGCAGCTTTCGACTCCCAAATGAAAAACTGTTTTTT. Residues: CASSFRLPNEKLFF. The chain carries TRBV5-1 and TRBJ1-4; no clear D. The CDR3 contains 14 residues. Deletions cut 2 bases from V and 5 bases from J, with 10 bases between. Germline CDR1 and CDR2: SGHRS and YFSETQ.

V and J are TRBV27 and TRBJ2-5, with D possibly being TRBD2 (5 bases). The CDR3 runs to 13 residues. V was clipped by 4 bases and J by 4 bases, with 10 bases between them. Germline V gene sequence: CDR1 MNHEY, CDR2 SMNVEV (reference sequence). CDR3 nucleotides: TGTGCCAGCAGTTCTAGCTTCCCAGAGACCCAGTACTTC. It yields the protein CASSSSFPETQYF.

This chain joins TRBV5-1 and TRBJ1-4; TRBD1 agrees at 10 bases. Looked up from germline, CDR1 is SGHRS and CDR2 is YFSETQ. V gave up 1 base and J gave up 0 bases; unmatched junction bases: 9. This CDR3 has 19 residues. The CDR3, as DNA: TGCGCCAGCAGCTTGTTCTCGGGACAGGGGCGACCAACTAATGAAAAACTGTTTTTT. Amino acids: CASSLFSGQGRPTNEKLFF. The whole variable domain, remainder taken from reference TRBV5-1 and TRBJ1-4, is KAGVTQTPRYLIKTRGQQVTLSCSPISGHRSVSWYQQTPGQGLQFLFEYFSETQRNKGNFPGRFSGRQFSNSRSEMNVSTLELGDSALYLCASSLFSGQGRPTNEKLFFGSGTQLSVL.

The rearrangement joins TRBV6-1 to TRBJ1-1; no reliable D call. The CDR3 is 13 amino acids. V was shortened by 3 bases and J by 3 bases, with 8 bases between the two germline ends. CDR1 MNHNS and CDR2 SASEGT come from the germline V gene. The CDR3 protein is CASSEHRDTEAFF. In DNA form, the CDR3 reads TGTGCCAGCAGTGAGCACAGAGACACTGAAGCTTTCTTT.